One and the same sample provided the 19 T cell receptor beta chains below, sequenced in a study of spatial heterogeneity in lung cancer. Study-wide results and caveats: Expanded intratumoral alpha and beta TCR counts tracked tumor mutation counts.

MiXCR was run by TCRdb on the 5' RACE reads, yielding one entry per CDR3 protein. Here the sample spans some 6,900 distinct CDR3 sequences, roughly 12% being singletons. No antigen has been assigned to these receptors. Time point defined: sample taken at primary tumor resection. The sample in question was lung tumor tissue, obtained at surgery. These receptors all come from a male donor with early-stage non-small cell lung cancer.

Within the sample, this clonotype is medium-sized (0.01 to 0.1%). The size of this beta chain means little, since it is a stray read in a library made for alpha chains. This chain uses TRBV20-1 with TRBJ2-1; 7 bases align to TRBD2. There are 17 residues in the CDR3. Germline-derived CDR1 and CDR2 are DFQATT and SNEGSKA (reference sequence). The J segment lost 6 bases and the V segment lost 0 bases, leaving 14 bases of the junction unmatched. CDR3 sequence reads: CSARDHGGRNVANEQFF. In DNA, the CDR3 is TGCAGTGCTAGAGATCATGGCGGGAGAAATGTGGCCAATGAGCAGTTCTTC.

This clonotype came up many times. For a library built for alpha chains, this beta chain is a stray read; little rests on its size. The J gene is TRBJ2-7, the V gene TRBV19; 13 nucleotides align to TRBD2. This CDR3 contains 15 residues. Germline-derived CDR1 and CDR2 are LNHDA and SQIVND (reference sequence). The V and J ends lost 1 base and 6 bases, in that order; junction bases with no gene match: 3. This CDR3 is CASSIGLAGGSEQYF. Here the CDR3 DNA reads TGTGCCAGTAGTATAGGACTAGCGGGAGGAAGCGAGCAGTACTTC. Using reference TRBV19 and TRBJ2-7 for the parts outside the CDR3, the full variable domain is DGGITQSPKYLFRKEGQNVTLSCEQNLNHDAMYWYRQDPGQGLRLIYYSQIVNDFQKGDIAEGYSVSREKKESFPLTVTSAQKNPTAFYLCASSIGLAGGSEQYFGPGTRLTVT.

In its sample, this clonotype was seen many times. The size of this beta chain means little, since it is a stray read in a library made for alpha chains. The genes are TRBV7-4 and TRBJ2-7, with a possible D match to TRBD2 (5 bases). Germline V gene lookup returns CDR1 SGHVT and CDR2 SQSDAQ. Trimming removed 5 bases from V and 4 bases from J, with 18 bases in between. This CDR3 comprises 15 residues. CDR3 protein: CASSPGAGGPYEQYF. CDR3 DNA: TGTGCCAGCAGCCCGGGCGCCGGCGGGCCTTACGAGCAGTACTTC.

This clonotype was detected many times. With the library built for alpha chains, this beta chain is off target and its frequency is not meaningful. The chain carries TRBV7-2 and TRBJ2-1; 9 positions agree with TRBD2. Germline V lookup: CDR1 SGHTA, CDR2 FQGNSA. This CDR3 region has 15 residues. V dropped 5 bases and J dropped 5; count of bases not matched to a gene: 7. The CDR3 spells CASSLQTSGNNEQFF. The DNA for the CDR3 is TGTGCCAGCAGCCTACAGACTAGCGGAAACAATGAGCAGTTCTTC.

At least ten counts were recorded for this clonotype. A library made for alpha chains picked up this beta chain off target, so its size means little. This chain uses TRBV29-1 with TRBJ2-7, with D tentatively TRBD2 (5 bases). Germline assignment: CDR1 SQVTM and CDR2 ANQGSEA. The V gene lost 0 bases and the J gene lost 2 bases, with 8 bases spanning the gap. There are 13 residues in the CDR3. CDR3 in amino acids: CSVEDRETYEQYF. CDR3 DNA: TGCAGCGTTGAAGATCGGGAAACCTACGAGCAGTACTTC.

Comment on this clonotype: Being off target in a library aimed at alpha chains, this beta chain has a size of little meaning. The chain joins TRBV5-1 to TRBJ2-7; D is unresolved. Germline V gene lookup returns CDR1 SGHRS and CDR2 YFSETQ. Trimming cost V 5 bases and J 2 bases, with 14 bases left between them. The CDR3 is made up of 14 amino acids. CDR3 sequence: CASRADPGAYEQYF. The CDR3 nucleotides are TGCGCCAGCAGGGCAGACCCTGGGGCCTACGAGCAGTACTTC.

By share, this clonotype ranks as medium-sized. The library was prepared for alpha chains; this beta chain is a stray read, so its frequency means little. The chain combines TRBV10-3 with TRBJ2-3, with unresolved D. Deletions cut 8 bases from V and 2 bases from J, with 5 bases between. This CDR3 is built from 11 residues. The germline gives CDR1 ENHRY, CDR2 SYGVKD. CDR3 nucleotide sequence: TGTGCCATCTCGACCACAGATACGCAGTATTTT. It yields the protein CAISTTDTQYF.

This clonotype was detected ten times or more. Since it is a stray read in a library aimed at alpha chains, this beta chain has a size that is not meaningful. CDR3 nucleotides: TGTGCCAGCAGTCCGGGACTAGCGGGAGTAGAGACCCAGTACTTC. Protein: CASSPGLAGVETQYF. This chain uses TRBV2 with TRBJ2-5, with TRBD2 identical over 14 bases. Germline V gene lookup returns CDR1 SNHLY and CDR2 FYNNEI. The CDR3 consists of 15 residues. J lost 4 bases, V lost 5 bases, and 3 bases had no gene match.

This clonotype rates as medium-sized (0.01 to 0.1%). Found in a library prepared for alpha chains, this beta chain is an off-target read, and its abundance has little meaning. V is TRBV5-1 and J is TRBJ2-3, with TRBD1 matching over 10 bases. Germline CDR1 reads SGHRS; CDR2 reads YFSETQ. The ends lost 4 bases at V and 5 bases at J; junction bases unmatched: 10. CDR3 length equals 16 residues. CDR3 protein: CASSHGQGEGEDTQYF. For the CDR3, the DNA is TGCGCCAGCAGCCACGGACAGGGGGAGGGGGAAGATACGCAGTATTTT.

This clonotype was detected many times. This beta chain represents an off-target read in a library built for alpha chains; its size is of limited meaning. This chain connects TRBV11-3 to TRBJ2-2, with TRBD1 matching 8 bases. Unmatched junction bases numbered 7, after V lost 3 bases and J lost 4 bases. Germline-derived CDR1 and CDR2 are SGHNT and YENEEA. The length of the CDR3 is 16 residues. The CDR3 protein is CASSFPGGASTGELFF. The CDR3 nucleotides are TGTGCCAGCAGCTTCCCAGGGGGCGCGAGCACCGGGGAGCTGTTTTTT. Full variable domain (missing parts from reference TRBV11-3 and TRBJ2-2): EAGVVQSPRYKIIEKKQPVAFWCNPISGHNTLYWYLQNLGQGPELLIRYENEEAVDDSQLPKDRFSAERLKGVDSTLKIQPAELGDSAVYLCASSFPGGASTGELFFGEGSRLTVL.

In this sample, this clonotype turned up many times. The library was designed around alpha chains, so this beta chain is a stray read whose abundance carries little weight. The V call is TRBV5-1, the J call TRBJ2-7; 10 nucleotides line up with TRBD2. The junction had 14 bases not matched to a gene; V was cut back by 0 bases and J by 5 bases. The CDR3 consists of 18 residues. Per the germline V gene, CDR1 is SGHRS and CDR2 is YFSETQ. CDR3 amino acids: CASSLGLAGEISGDEQYF. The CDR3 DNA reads TGCGCCAGCAGCTTGGGGCTAGCGGGAGAGATATCGGGTGACGAGCAGTACTTC.

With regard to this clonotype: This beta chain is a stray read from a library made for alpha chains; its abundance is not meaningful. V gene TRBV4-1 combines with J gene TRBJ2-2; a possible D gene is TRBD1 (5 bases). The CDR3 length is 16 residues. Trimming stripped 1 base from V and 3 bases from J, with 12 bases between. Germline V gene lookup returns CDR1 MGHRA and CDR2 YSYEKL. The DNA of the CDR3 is TGCGCCAGCAGCCAAGTATCGACAGCTTACACCGGGGAGCTGTTTTTT. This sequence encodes CASSQVSTAYTGELFF.

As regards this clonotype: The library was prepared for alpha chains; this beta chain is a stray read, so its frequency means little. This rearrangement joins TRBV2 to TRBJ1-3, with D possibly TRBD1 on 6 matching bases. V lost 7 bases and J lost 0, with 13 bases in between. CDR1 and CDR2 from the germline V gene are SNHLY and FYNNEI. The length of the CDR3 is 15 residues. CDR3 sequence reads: CASTRGQFSGNTIYF. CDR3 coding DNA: TGTGCCAGCACCCGAGGACAGTTCTCTGGAAACACCATATATTTT.

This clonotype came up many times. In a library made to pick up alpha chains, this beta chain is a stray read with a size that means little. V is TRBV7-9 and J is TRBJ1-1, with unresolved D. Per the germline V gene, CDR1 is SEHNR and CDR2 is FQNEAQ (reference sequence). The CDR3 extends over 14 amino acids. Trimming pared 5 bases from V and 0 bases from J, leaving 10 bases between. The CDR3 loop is CASSNRVLNTEAFF. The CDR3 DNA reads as TGTGCCAGCAGCAACCGGGTCCTGAACACTGAAGCTTTCTTT.

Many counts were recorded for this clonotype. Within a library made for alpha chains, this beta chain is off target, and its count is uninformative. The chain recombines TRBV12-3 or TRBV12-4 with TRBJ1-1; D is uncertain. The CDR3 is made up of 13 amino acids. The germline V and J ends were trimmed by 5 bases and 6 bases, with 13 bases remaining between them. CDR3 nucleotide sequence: TGTGCCAGCAGTCCTACGGTAACCCCTGAAGCTTTCTTT. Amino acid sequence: CASSPTVTPEAFF.

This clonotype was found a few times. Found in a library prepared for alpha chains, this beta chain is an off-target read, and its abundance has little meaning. For the CDR3, the DNA is TGCAGTGCTGTCCGGGACTTCAGGGCAGATACGCAGTATTTT. Protein sequence: CSAVRDFRADTQYF. The rearrangement links TRBV20-1 to TRBJ2-3; tentative D call: TRBD2 (6 bases). Between the trimmed V and J ends, which lost 5 bases and 4 bases, there was a span of 16 bases. Germline V gene lookup returns CDR1 DFQATT and CDR2 SNEGSKA (reference sequence). The CDR3 is 14 amino acids.

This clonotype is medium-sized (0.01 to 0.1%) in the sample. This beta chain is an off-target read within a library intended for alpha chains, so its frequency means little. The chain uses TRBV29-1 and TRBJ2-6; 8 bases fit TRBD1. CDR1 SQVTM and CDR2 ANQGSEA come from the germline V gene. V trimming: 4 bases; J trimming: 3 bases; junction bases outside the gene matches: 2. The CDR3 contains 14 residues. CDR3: CSVGQGNGANVLTF. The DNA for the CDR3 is TGCAGCGTTGGACAGGGGAATGGGGCCAACGTCCTGACTTTC.

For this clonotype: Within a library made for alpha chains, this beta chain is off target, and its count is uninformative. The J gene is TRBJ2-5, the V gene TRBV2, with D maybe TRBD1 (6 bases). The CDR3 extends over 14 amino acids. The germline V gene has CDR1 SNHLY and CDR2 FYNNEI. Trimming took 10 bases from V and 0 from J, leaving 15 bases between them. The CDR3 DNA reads TGTGCCACAAAAATCCAGGGGTACCAAGAGACCCAGTACTTC. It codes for CATKIQGYQETQYF.

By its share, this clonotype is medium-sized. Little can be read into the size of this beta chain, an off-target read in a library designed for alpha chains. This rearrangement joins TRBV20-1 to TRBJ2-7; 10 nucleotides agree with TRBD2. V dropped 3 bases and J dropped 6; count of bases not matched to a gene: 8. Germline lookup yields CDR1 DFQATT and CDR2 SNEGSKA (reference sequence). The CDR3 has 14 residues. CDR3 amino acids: CSASKSGRAAEQYF. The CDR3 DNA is TGCAGTGCTAGCAAAAGCGGGAGGGCCGCCGAGCAGTACTTC.